A single sample gave rise to the 5 T cell receptor beta chains below, sequenced in a study of blood T cell repertoires in COVID-19. Only in-frame clones appear in the TCRdb table, and some are missing; sequencing was by immunoSEQ multiplex PCR. Here the sample spans over 200,000 clones, roughly 84% being singletons. The sequenced sample consisted of PBMCs or T cells enriched from blood (not recorded which). The receptor source for this set is a woman aged 40-49 years who had recovered from COVID-19.

The chain combines TRBV7-9 with TRBJ1-5, with 7 bases fitting TRBD1. The CDR3 sequence is 14 residues long. Germline V gene data show CDR1 as SEHNR and CDR2 as FQNEAQ (reference sequence). Trimming cost V 3 bases and J 3 bases; bases outside gene matches: 2. The CDR3 spells CASSFGQVNQPQHF. CDR3 sequence (DNA): TGTGCCAGCAGCTTCGGACAGGTCAATCAGCCCCAGCATTTT.

The chain links TRBV18 to TRBJ1-5; 9 bases align to TRBD1. V lost 2 bases to trimming and J lost 7 bases; unmatched junction nucleotides: 9. The CDR3 sequence is 16 residues long. The germline gives CDR1 KGHSH, CDR2 LQKENI. CDR3 bases: TGTGCCAGCTCACCAGGACAGGGGACAGGGACCCAGCCCCAGCATTTT. As protein: CASSPGQGTGTQPQHF.

The rearrangement uses TRBV30 and TRBJ2-3, with 7 bases fitting TRBD2. The CDR3 runs to 12 residues. The V segment lost 2 bases and the J segment 8 bases; nucleotides outside the gene matches: 4. Germline CDR1 is GTSNPN and CDR2 is SVGIG (reference sequence). The chain's CDR3 is CAWSPTGGTQYF. CDR3 coding DNA: TGTGCCTGGAGTCCTACGGGGGGTACGCAGTATTTT.

The V call is TRBV7-6, the J call TRBJ2-3; 8 nucleotides match TRBD1. The CDR3 spans 16 residues. V trimming: 1 base; J trimming: 3 bases; junction bases outside the gene matches: 6. Per the germline V gene, CDR1 is SGHVS and CDR2 is FNYEAQ. The CDR3 reads CASSLEGRGQTDTQYF. CDR3 bases: TGTGCCAGCAGCTTAGAGGGCAGGGGGCAAACAGATACGCAGTATTTT.

The chain has TRBV30 and TRBJ2-2; a possible D gene is TRBD2 (7 bases). This CDR3 spans 16 amino acids. The V end was cut by 4 bases, the J end by 5 bases, with 20 bases between. The V gene's germline CDR1 is GTSNPN and CDR2 SVGIG (reference sequence). In DNA form, the CDR3 reads TGTGCCTGGACGGAAAGGGGGGGGCGTAGGACCGGGGAGCTGTTTTTT. This codes for CAWTERGGRRTGELFF.